This TCR beta chain emerged from a study of cytomegalovirus exposure and HLA in healthy donors. Broader study findings: Across donors, most TCRs were seen rarely, yet some public ones were widespread.

PCR employed 60 Vbeta and 13 Jbeta primers. Libraries were prepared by immunoSEQ multiplex PCR; TCRdb keeps only in-frame clonotypes and omits some of them. The table records about 110,000 clones, 76% of them present only once. In regard to this clone: Its antigen is as yet unknown.

This CDR3 region has 15 residues. Germline lookup yields CDR1 SGHAT and CDR2 FQNNGV. Unmatched junction bases numbered 5, after V lost 2 bases and J lost 6 bases. The sequencing input was PBMCs. This TCR was recovered from a woman in her forties or fifties in good health and CMV-seropositive. This rearrangement joins TRBV11-2 to TRBJ2-1, with TRBD1 matching over 9 bases. CDR3 sequence (DNA): TGTGCCAGCAGCTTATTGGGACAGGGAAGCAATGAGCAGTTCTTC. Translating gives CASSLLGQGSNEQFF.